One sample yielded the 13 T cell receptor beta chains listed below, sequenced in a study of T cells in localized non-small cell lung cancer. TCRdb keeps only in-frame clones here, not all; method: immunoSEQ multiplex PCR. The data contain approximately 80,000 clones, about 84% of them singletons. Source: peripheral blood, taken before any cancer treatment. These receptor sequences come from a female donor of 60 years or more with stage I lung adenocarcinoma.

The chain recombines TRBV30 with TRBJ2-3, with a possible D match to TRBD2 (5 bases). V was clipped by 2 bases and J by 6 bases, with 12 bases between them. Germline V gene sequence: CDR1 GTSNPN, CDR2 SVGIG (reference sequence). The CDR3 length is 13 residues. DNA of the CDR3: TGTGCCTGGAGTCGGGGTAGCGACGATACGCAGTATTTT. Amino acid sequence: CAWSRGSDDTQYF.

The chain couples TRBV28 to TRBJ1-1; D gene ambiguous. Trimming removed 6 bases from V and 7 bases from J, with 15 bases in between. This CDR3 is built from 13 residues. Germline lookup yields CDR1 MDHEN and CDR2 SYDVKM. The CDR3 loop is CASRNIDLIEAFF. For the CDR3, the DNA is TGTGCCAGCAGAAACATTGACCTTATTGAAGCTTTCTTT.

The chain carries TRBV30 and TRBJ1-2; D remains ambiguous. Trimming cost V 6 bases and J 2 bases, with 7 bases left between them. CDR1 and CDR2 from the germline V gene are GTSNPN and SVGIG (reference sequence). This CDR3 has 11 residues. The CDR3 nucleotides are TGTGCCTGCGGACGGAACTATGGCTACACCTTC. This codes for CACGRNYGYTF. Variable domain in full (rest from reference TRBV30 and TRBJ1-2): SQTIHQWPATLVQPVGSPLSLECTVEGTSNPNLYWYRQAAGRGLQLLFYSVGIGQISSEVPQNLSASRPQDRQFILSSKKLLLSDSGFYLCACGRNYGYTFGSGTRLTVV.

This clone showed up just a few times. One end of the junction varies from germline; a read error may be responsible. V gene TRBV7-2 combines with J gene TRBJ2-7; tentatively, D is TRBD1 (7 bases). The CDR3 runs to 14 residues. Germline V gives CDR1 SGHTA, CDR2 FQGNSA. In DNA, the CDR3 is TGTGCCAGCACCTTAGGGCTGGCAGGGGGAGGGCAGTACTTC. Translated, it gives CASTLGLAGGGQYF. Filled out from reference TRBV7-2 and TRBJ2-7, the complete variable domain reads GAGVSQSPSNKVTEKGKDVELRCDPISGHTALYWYRQSLGQGLEFLIYFQGNSAPDKSGLPSDRFSAERTGGSVSTLTIQRTQQEDSAVYLCASTLGLAGGGQYFGPGTRLTVT.

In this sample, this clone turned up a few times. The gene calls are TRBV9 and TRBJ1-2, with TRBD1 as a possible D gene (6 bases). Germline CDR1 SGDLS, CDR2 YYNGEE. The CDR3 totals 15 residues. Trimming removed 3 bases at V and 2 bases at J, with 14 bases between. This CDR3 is CASSGGTLGNYGYTF. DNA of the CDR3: TGTGCCAGCAGCGGCGGGACATTAGGAAACTATGGCTACACCTTC. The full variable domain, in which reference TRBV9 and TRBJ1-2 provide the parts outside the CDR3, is DSGVTQTPKHLITATGQRVTLRCSPRSGDLSVYWYQQSLDQGLQFLIQYYNGEERAKGNILERFSAQQFPDLHSELNLSSLELGDSALYFCASSGGTLGNYGYTFGSGTRLTVV.

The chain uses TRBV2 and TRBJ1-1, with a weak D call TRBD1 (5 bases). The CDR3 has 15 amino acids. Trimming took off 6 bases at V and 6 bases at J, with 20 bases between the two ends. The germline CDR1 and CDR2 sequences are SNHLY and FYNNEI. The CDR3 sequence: CASSVSAAGLSEAFF. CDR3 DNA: TGTGCCAGCAGCGTATCCGCCGCAGGGCTGTCTGAAGCTTTCTTT.

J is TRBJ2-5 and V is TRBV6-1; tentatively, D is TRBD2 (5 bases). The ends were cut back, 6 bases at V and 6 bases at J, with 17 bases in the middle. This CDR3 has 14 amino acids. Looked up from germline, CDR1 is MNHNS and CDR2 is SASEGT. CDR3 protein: CASRETRERKTQYF. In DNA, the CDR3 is TGTGCCAGCAGGGAGACGAGGGAGAGAAAGACCCAGTACTTC.

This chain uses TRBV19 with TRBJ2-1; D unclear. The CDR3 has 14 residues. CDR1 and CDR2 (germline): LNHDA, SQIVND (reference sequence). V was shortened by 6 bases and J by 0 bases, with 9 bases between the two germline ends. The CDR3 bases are TGTGCCAGTAGCACCGTCCTCTCCTACAATGAGCAGTTCTTC. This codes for CASSTVLSYNEQFF. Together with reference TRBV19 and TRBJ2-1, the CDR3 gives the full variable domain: DGGITQSPKYLFRKEGQNVTLSCEQNLNHDAMYWYRQDPGQGLRLIYYSQIVNDFQKGDIAEGYSVSREKKESFPLTVTSAQKNPTAFYLCASSTVLSYNEQFFGPGTRLTVL.

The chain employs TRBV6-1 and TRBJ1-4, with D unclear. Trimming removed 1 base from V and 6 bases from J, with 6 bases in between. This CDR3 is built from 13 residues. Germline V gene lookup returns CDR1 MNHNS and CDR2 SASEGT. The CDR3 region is CASSEGRDEKLFF. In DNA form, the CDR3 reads TGTGCCAGCAGTGAAGGAAGGGATGAAAAACTGTTTTTT.

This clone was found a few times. The CDR3 sequence is CASSRGRSGFSPLHF. In DNA form, the CDR3 reads TGTGCCAGCAGCCGTGGTCGGTCAGGATTTTCACCCCTCCACTTT. The V call is TRBV13, the J call TRBJ1-6; no firm D call. The ends were cut back, 5 bases at V and 9 bases at J, with 17 bases in the middle. The germline V gene has CDR1 PRHDT and CDR2 FYEKMQ (reference sequence). The CDR3 spans 15 residues.

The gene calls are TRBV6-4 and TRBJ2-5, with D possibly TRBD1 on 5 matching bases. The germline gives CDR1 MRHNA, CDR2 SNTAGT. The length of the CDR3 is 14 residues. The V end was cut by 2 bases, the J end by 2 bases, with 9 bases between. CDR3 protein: CASSDAQGQETQYF. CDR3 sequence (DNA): TGTGCCAGCAGTGACGCGCAGGGTCAAGAGACCCAGTACTTC.

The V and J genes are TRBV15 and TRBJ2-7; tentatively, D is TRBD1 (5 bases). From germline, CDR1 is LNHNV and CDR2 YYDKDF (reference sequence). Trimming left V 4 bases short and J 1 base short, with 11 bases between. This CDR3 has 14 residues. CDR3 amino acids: CATSTHQGSYEQYF. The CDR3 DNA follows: TGTGCCACCAGCACCCATCAGGGTTCCTACGAGCAGTACTTC. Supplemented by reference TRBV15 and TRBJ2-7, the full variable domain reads DAMVIQNPRYQVTQFGKPVTLSCSQTLNHNVMYWYQQKSSQAPKLLFHYYDKDFNNEADTPDNFQSRRPNTSFCFLDIRSPGLGDTAMYLCATSTHQGSYEQYFGPGTRLTVT.

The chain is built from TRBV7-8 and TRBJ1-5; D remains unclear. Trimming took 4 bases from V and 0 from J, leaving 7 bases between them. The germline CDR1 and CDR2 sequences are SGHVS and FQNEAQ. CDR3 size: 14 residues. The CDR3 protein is CASSSHISNQPQHF. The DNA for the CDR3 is TGTGCCAGCAGCTCTCACATTAGCAATCAGCCCCAGCATTTT.